This T cell receptor beta chain is from a study of cytomegalovirus exposure and HLA in healthy donors. Study-wide background: Prior work identified 117 million unique TCR beta sequences in roughly 180 million T cells. General observations from the study: A list of 164 TCR beta chains associated with cytomegalovirus was given. A later analysis reported that several of the most significant clusters appeared to be linked to common viral pathogens, among them Epstein-Barr virus. Previously analyzed data showed that most TCR beta V segments were productive at a frequency of about 87% or about 30%.

The V gene's germline CDR1 is GTSNPN and CDR2 SVGIG (reference sequence). There are 13 residues in the CDR3. Comment on this clone: What it binds is not known. The junction differs from germline at one of its ends, possibly a read error.

The PCR had 60 Vbeta and 13 Jbeta primers. Sequencing used immunoSEQ multiplex PCR; TCRdb keeps in-frame clones, though not all of them. The sample records about 180,000 clones, roughly 75% being singletons. Sequencing input: PBMCs. This clonotype originated in a woman under 40 in good health and CMV-seronegative. The rearrangement joins TRBV30 to TRBJ2-7; 9 positions agree with TRBD1. CDR3 nucleotide sequence: TGTGCCGGGAGGGGGGACAGGGAGGGCGAGCAGTACTTC. Translated: CAGRGDREGEQYF.